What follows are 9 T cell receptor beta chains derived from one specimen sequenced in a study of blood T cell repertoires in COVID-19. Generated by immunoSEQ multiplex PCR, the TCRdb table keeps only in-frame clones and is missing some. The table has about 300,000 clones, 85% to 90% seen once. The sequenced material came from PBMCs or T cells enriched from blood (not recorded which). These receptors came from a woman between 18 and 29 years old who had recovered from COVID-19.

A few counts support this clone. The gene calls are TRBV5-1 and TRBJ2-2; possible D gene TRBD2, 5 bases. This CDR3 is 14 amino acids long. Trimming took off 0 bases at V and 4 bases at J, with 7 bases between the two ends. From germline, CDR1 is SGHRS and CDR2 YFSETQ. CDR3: CASSLGLPTGELFF. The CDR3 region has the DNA TGCGCCAGCAGCTTGGGACTACCCACCGGGGAGCTGTTTTTT.

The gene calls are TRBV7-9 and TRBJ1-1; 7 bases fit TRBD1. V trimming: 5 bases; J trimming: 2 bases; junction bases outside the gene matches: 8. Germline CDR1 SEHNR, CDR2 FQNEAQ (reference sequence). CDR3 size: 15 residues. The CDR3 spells CASSPPGGGNTEAFF. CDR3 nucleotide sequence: TGTGCCAGCAGCCCCCCAGGGGGAGGCAACACTGAAGCTTTCTTT. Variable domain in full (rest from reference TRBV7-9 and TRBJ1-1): DTGVSQNPRHKITKRGQNVTFRCDPISEHNRLYWYRQTLGQGPEFLTYFQNEAQLEKSRLLSDRFSAERPKGSFSTLEIQRTEQGDSAMYLCASSPPGGGNTEAFFGQGTRLTVV.

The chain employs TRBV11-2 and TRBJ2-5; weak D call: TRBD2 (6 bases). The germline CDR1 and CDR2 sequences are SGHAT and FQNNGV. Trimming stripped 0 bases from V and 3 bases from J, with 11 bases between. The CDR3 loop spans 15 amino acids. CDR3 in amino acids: CASSLEYEREETQYF. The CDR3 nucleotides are TGTGCCAGCAGCTTAGAGTATGAGCGGGAAGAGACCCAGTACTTC.

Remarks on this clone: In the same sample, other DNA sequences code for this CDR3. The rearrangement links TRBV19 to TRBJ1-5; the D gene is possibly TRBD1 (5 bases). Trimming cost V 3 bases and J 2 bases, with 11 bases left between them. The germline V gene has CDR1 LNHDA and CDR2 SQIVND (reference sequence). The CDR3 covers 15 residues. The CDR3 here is CASSIGQGGNQPQHF. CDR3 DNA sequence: TGTGCCAGTAGTATTGGTCAAGGGGGCAATCAGCCCCAGCATTTT. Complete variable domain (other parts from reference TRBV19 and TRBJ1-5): DGGITQSPKYLFRKEGQNVTLSCEQNLNHDAMYWYRQDPGQGLRLIYYSQIVNDFQKGDIAEGYSVSREKKESFPLTVTSAQKNPTAFYLCASSIGQGGNQPQHFGDGTRLSIL.

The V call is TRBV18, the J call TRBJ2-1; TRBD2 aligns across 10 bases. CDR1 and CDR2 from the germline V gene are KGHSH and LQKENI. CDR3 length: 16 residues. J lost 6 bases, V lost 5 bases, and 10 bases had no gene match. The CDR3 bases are TGTGCCAGCTCAGCGACCGGCAGCGGGAGGGCCAATGAGCAGTTCTTC. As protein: CASSATGSGRANEQFF.

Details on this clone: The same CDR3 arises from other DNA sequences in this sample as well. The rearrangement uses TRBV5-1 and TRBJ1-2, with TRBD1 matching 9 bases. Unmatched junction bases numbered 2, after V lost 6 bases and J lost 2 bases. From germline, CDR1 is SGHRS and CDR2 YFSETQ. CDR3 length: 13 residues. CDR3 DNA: TGCGCCAGCACCGGACAGGGGAACTATGGCTACACCTTC. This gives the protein CASTGQGNYGYTF.

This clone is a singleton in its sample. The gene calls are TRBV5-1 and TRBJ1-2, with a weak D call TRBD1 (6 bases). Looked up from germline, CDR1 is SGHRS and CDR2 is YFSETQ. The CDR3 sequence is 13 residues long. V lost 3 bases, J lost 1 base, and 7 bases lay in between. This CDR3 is CASSSGVNYGYTF. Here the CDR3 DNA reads TGCGCCAGCAGCTCAGGGGTTAACTATGGCTACACCTTC.

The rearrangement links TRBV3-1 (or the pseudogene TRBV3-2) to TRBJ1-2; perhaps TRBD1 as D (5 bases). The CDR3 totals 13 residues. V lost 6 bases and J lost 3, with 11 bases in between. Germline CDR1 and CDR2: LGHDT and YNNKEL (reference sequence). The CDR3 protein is CASRPGHYYGYTF. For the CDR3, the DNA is TGTGCCAGCAGGCCAGGGCATTACTATGGCTACACCTTC.

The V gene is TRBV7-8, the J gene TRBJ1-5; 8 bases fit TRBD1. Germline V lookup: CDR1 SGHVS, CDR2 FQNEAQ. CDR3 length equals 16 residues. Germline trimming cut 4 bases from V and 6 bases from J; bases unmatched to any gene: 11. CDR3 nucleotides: TGTGCCAGCAGCTCTCCCCGACAGGGGCCGAGTCAGCCCCAGCATTTT. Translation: CASSSPRQGPSQPQHF.